The T cell receptor beta chain described here comes from a study of blood T cell repertoires in COVID-19. Study background: Specimens from acute and convalescent COVID-19 originated in the United States, Italy and Spain. The cDNA or gDNA used as material had been derived from T cells, B-cell-depleted T cells, or PBMCs.

Using immunoSEQ multiplex PCR, the repertoire was profiled, and TCRdb retains in-frame clones only, with some absent. This table holds some 250,000 clones, about 90% found once. In germline, CDR1 is SGHAT, CDR2 FQDESV (reference sequence). The J segment lost 6 bases and the V segment lost 6 bases, leaving 11 bases of the junction unmatched. The CDR3 contains 15 residues. It was during active infection that Seattle patients were enrolled and then longitudinally followed. This chain uses TRBV11-1 with TRBJ2-1; 7 bases are shared with TRBD2. Input material: peripheral blood. The receptor was derived from a woman in her twenties or thirties with COVID-19, enrolled during active disease. The CDR3: CASSLQGGVGNEQFF. The DNA for the CDR3 is TGTGCCAGCAGTCTTCAGGGAGGGGTGGGCAATGAGCAGTTCTTC. Combining the CDR3 with reference TRBV11-1 and TRBJ2-1 gives the whole variable domain EAEVAQSPRYKITEKSQAVAFWCDPISGHATLYWYRQILGQGPELLVQFQDESVVDDSQLPKDRFSAERLKGVDSTLKIQPAELGDSAMYLCASSLQGGVGNEQFFGPGTRLTVL.